The 17 T cell receptor beta chains given below trace back to one sample, sequenced in a study of CD8+ T cells in alopecia areata. After isolation, RNA underwent reverse transcription to generate cDNA as the sequencing template. The repertoire was sequenced with immunoSEQ multiplex PCR; TCRdb's copy has only in-frame clones and lacks some. This sample has some 120,000 clones; roughly 61% occur once, and the top ten carry less than 5.5%. The specimen comprised CD4+ T cells sorted from blood, sampled at week 0. The receptors derive from a human donor with alopecia areata.

The V and J genes are TRBV7-3 and TRBJ2-2; 8 nucleotides align to TRBD1. Germline V gives CDR1 SGHTA, CDR2 FQGTGA. The J segment lost 6 bases and the V segment lost 5 bases, leaving 8 bases of the junction unmatched. The CDR3 length is 15 residues. The CDR3 region has the DNA TGTGCCAGCAGCCCCGGGACAGGTGGGGCCGGGGAGCTGTTTTTT. This codes for CASSPGTGGAGELFF.

V gene TRBV5-8 combines with J gene TRBJ2-3; D is unresolved. Germline CDR1 is SGHTS and CDR2 is YDEGEE. The CDR3 extends over 15 amino acids. Trimming removed 3 bases at V and 3 bases at J, with 14 bases between. The CDR3 is CASSWPIRKTDTQYF. Written as DNA, the CDR3 is TGTGCCAGCAGCTGGCCGATCAGGAAAACAGATACGCAGTATTTT.

The genes are TRBV6-6 and TRBJ1-2; 8 nucleotides match TRBD1. Germline V gene data show CDR1 as MNHNY and CDR2 as SVGAGI (reference sequence). With V trimmed by 0 bases and J by 3 bases, 3 bases remained unmatched. This CDR3 is built from 15 residues. CDR3 protein: CASSYSVTGDYGYTF. The CDR3, as DNA: TGTGCCAGCAGTTACTCGGTGACAGGGGACTATGGCTACACCTTC.

The table lists this clone with a count of one. The chain joins TRBV4-3 to TRBJ2-1, with a possible D match to TRBD2 (6 bases). The CDR3 is made up of 17 amino acids. Trimming removed 4 bases at V and 2 bases at J, with 18 bases between. Per germline, CDR1 LGHNA and CDR2 YSLEER. The CDR3 DNA reads as TGCGCCAGCAGCCCCAGTCCCCTAGCGATGACCTACAATGAGCAGTTCTTC. Residues: CASSPSPLAMTYNEQFF.

This clone was recorded only once. This clone may be a read error of a much larger clone one base away. The rearrangement links TRBV2 to TRBJ2-3; D is ambiguous. CDR1 SNHLY and CDR2 FYNNEI come from the germline V gene. Between the trimmed V and J ends, which lost 5 bases and 3 bases, there was a span of 3 bases. This CDR3 is 11 amino acids long. CDR3 sequence (DNA): TGTGCCAGCAGTCAAACAGATACGCAGTATTTT. Protein product: CASSQTDTQYF.

This clone turned up a few times. The CDR3 sequence is CASSLISGDSPLHF. The CDR3 coding sequence is TGTGCCAGCAGCCTTATTTCGGGGGATTCACCCCTCCACTTT. The chain has TRBV7-2 and TRBJ1-6, with TRBD1 as a possible D gene (5 bases). The CDR3 sequence is 14 residues long. Per the germline V gene, CDR1 is SGHTA and CDR2 is FQGNSA. Trimming pared 5 bases from V and 8 bases from J, leaving 13 bases between.

The V gene is TRBV28, the J gene TRBJ1-2; D gene unclear. The CDR3 runs 13 residues. The V gene lost 5 bases and the J gene lost 4 bases, with 11 bases spanning the gap. The germline V gene has CDR1 MDHEN and CDR2 SYDVKM. The CDR3 protein is CASSLYIGYGYTF. For the CDR3, the DNA is TGTGCCAGCAGTCTATACATTGGCTATGGCTACACCTTC.

This clone was picked up a small number of times. This chain links TRBV6-5 with TRBJ2-3; D is possibly TRBD2 (5 bases). The ends were cut back, 4 bases at V and 5 bases at J, with 19 bases in the middle. Per germline, CDR1 MNHEY and CDR2 SVGAGI. The CDR3 contains 16 residues. CDR3 sequence reads: CASSSIGGSVQDTQYF. DNA of the CDR3: TGTGCCAGCAGTTCCATTGGCGGGTCGGTCCAAGATACGCAGTATTTT.

This sequence joins TRBV27 and TRBJ1-1; D might be TRBD1 (6 bases). Germline V gene sequence: CDR1 MNHEY, CDR2 SMNVEV (reference sequence). V dropped 2 bases and J dropped 2 bases, with 9 bases sitting between them. The CDR3 loop spans 14 amino acids. CDR3 residues: CASSLRGANTEAFF. CDR3 coding DNA: TGTGCCAGCAGTTTACGGGGGGCAAACACTGAAGCTTTCTTT.

The chain carries TRBV21-1 and TRBJ2-7; the table's D call of TRBD2 was not tested on the DNA. TRBV21-1 is recorded as a pseudogene. The CDR3 runs 14 residues. CDR3 coding DNA: TGTGCCAGCCCTCTATATGAGCGGGAGCCGGAGCAGTACTTC. It yields the protein CASPLYEREPEQYF.

The V and J genes are TRBV28 and TRBJ2-3; no reliable D call. Trimming shortened V by 3 bases and J by 5 bases, and 3 bases separated the two germline ends. The CDR3 totals 11 residues. Germline V lookup: CDR1 MDHEN, CDR2 SYDVKM. DNA of the CDR3: TGTGCCAGCAGTTTCAGAGATACGCAGTATTTT. Translation: CASSFRDTQYF. The variable domain in full, with the rest retrieved from reference TRBV28 and TRBJ2-3, is DVKVTQSSRYLVKRTGEKVFLECVQDMDHENMFWYRQDPGLGLRLIYFSYDVKMKEKGDIPEGYSVSREKKERFSLILESASTNQTSMYLCASSFRDTQYFGPGTRLTVL.

J is TRBJ2-6 and V is TRBV28, with TRBD1 identical over 8 bases. With 5 bases clipped from V and 1 base from J, the junction kept 7 bases outside the gene matches. The CDR3 totals 17 residues. Germline loops: CDR1 MDHEN, CDR2 SYDVKM. The DNA for the CDR3 is TGTGCCAGCAGTACAGGGGGTGCTCTATCTGGGGCCAACGTCCTGACTTTC. Translated, it gives CASSTGGALSGANVLTF.

In DNA, the CDR3 is TGCGCCAGCAGCCAATCCCAGGGGGTAGCTGAAAAACTGTTTTTT. It codes for CASSQSQGVAEKLFF. The chain has TRBV4-3 and TRBJ1-4; 7 bases line up with TRBD1. V dropped 2 bases and J dropped 7; count of bases not matched to a gene: 7. CDR3 length: 15 residues. CDR1 LGHNA and CDR2 YSLEER come from the germline V gene.

The V gene is TRBV18, the J gene TRBJ2-7; TRBD2 aligns across 7 bases. The V gene end was trimmed by 3 bases and the J gene end by 6 bases; junction bases not matched to a gene: 11. This CDR3 has 15 amino acids. The germline CDR1 and CDR2 sequences are KGHSH and LQKENI. Here the CDR3 reads CASSPELASGSEQYF. The CDR3 coding sequence is TGTGCCAGCTCACCCGAACTAGCGAGTGGGTCCGAGCAGTACTTC.

The V call is TRBV6-5, the J call TRBJ2-3; no firm D call. The germline V gene has CDR1 MNHEY and CDR2 SVGAGI. The CDR3 has 12 amino acids. V was clipped by 4 bases and J by 3 bases, with 5 bases between them. Written as DNA, the CDR3 is TGTGCCAGCAGTTCCGATACAGATACGCAGTATTTT. This encodes CASSSDTDTQYF.

V is TRBV5-6 and J is TRBJ2-6, with D perhaps matching TRBD1 or TRBD2 (5 bases each). The V end was cut by 4 bases, the J end by 0 bases, with 11 bases between. Germline lookup yields CDR1 SGHDT and CDR2 YYEEEE. This CDR3 spans 16 amino acids. The CDR3 region is CASSLYGGSGANVLTF. CDR3 sequence (DNA): TGTGCCAGCAGCCTCTATGGGGGCTCTGGGGCCAACGTCCTGACTTTC.

The chain links TRBV11-2 to TRBJ2-7; TRBD1 matches at 9 bases. Germline CDR1 reads SGHAT; CDR2 reads FQNNGV. CDR3 length: 17 amino acids. V shed 5 bases, J shed 4 bases, and the junction held 15 bases outside the gene matches. CDR3 region: CASSPNHRQGEIYEQYF. In DNA form, the CDR3 reads TGTGCCAGCAGCCCGAATCACAGACAGGGGGAGATTTACGAGCAGTACTTC.